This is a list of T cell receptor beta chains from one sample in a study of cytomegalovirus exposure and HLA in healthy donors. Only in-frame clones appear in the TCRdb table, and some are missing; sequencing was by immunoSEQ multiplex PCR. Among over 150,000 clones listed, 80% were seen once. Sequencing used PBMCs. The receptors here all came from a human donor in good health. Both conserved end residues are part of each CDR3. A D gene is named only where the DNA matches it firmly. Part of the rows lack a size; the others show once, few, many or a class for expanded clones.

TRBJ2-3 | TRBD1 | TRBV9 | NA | TGTGCCAGCAGCGTGGAGGGACAGGGGCGGACAGATACGCAGTATTTT | CASSVEGQGRTDTQYF
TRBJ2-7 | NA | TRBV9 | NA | TGTGCCAGCAGCGATGGGGGCGGCACTTCCTACGAGCAGTACTTC | CASSDGGGTSYEQYF
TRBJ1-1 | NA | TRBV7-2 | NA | TGTGCCAGCAGCGTCGCGCGGGGGAACACTGAAGCTTTCTTT | CASSVARGNTEAFF
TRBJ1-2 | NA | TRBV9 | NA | TGTGCCAGCAGCGACAGACACGGCTACACCTTC | CASSDRHGYTF
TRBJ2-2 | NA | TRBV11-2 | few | TGTGCCAGCAGCTTAGATCGAGGCGCGGAGCTGTTTTTT | CASSLDRGAELFF
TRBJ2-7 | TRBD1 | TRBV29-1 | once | TGCAGCGTTGGAGTTAGGGACAGAGGCTACGAGCAGTACTTC | CSVGVRDRGYEQYF
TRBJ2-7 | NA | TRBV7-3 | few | TGTGCCAGCAGCTTAAGGGGCCGCGACGAGCAGTACTTC | CASSLRGRDEQYF
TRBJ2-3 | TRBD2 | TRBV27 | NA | TGTGCCAGCAGTTTATCTTGGCTAGCGGGGGTAACAGATACGCAGTATTTT | CASSLSWLAGVTDTQYF
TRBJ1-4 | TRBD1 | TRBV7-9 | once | TGTGCCAGCAGCTCACCCCTCCCGGGACAGGGAACTAATGAAAAACTGTTTTTT | CASSSPLPGQGTNEKLFF
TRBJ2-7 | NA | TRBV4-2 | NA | TGTGCCAGCAGCCAAGCCGGCGGGGGCCTCTCCTACGAGCAGTACTTC | CASSQAGGGLSYEQYF
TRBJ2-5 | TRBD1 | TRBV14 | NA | TGTGCCAGCAGCCAAGTCAGGGGGCGAGAGACCCAGTACTTC | CASSQVRGRETQYF
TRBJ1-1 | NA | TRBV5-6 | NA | TGTGCCAGCAGCCTATACTTTCTCGAGGGGGTAGGTGAAGCTTTCTTT | CASSLYFLEGVGEAFF
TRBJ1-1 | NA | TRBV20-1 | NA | TGCAGGGCACGTTTGAACACTGAAGCTTTCTTT | CRARLNTEAFF
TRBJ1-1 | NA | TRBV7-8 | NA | TGTGCCAGCAGCTTAGGCCGGGTCCTAAGATGGGACACTGAAGCTTTCTTT | CASSLGRVLRWDTEAFF
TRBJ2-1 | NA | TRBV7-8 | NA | TGTGCCAGCAGCTTAGATTTGAGCTCCTACAATGAGCAGTTCTTC | CASSLDLSSYNEQFF
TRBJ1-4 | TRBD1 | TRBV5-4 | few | TGTGCCACCACATCCTTCGGGACAGGGGATGAAAAACTGTTTTTT | CATTSFGTGDEKLFF
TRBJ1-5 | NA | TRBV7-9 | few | TGTGCCAGCAGCTTATCGAGGGTTCGCAATCAGCCCCAGCATTTT | CASSLSRVRNQPQHF
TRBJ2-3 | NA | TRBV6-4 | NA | TGTGCCAGCAGTGAGTCCGTCCAGGGCACAGATACGCAGTATTTT | CASSESVQGTDTQYF
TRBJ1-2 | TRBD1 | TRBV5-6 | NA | TGTGCCAGCAGCTTGGCGGGACAGACCTATGGCTACACCTTC | CASSLAGQTYGYTF
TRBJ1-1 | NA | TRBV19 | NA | TGTGCCAGTAGTAATTACGGGGTGGAGAACACTGAAGCTTTCTTT | CASSNYGVENTEAFF
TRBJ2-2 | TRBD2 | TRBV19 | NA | TGTGCCAGTAGTCCTAGCGGGGGGGCGAGCGGGGAGCTGTTTTTT | CASSPSGGASGELFF
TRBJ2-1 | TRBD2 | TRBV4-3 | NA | TGCGCCAGCAGCCAACGACTAGCGGGGGCCAAGTACAATGAGCAGTTCTTC | CASSQRLAGAKYNEQFF
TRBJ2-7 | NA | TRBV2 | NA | TGTGCCAGCAGTGTCGGGGGGCGCGAGCAGTACTTC | CASSVGGREQYF
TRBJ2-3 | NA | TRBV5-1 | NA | TGCGCCAGCAGCTTGGCCGAGGCAGCCGATACGCAGTATTTT | CASSLAEAADTQYF
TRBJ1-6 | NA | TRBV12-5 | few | TGTGCTAGTGGTTTGTCTTCAGGCCACAGCCCTTCACCCCTCCACTTT | CASGLSSGHSPSPLHF
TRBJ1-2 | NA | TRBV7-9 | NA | TGTGCCAGCAGCTTGGCCGGGGAGAGGTATGGCTACACCTTC | CASSLAGERYGYTF
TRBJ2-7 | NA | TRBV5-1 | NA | TGCGCCAGCAGCTTACAGGGTGGGGAGGAGCAGTACTTC | CASSLQGGEEQYF
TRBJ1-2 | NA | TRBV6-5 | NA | TGTGCCAGCAGTGAAACAGGGAGAGGTGGCTACACCTTC | CASSETGRGGYTF
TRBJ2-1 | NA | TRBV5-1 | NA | TGCGCCAGCAGCTTGGGACCCATGGCGGATGAGCAGTTCTTC | CASSLGPMADEQFF
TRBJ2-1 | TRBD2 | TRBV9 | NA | TGTGCCAGCAGCCTCCGGAGCGGGGGATACAATGAGCAGTTCTTC | CASSLRSGGYNEQFF
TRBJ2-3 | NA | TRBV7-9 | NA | TGTGCCAGCAGCTTAGCGGGGGGGCTTACGACAGATACGCAGTATTTT | CASSLAGGLTTDTQYF
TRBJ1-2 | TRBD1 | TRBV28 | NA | TGTGCCAGCAGTTTCCAACAGGGGTGTGGCTACACCTTC | CASSFQQGCGYTF
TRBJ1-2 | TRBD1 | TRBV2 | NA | TGTGCCAGCAGTGACCGGCAGGGGGACTATGGCTACACCTTC | CASSDRQGDYGYTF
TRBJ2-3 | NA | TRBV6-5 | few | TGTGCCAGCAGTTACTCCTCTGGAGAGACGCAGTATTTT | CASSYSSGETQYF
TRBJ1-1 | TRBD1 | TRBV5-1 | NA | TGCGCCAGCAGCACGGGACAGGGGCTCACTGAAGCTTTCTTT | CASSTGQGLTEAFF
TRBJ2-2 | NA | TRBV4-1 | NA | TGCGCCAGCAGCCAGGTCGGGATTTATCAGCTGTTTTTT | CASSQVGIYQLFF
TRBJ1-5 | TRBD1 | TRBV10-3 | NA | TGTGCCATCAGCAGAGACAGGGGCAGCAATCAGCCCCAGCATTTT | CAISRDRGSNQPQHF
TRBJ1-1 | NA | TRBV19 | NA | TGTGCCAGTAGTTTTCGACAAACGAACACTGAAGCTTTCTTT | CASSFRQTNTEAFF
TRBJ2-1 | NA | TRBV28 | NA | TGTGCCAGCAGTTTCACTCCTCCGGGACTCTATGAGCAGTTCTTC | CASSFTPPGLYEQFF
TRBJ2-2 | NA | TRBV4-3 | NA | TGCGCCAGCAGCCAAGGGTTGGGGGCATTCACCGGGGAGCTGTTTTTT | CASSQGLGAFTGELFF
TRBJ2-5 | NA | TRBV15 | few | TGTGCCACCAGCAGAGACCTCCAAGAGACCCAGTACTTC | CATSRDLQETQYF
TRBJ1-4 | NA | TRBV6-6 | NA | TGTGCCAGCAGTTACTCGCAGGGGCTCGATGAAAAACTGTTTTTT | CASSYSQGLDEKLFF
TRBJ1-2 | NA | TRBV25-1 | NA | TGTGCCAGCAGTGAATCTATAGGGGGATATGGCTACACCTTC | CASSESIGGYGYTF
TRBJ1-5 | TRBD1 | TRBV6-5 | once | TGTGCCAGCAGTCGAGGACAGGGGAGCAATCAGCCCCAGCATTTT | CASSRGQGSNQPQHF
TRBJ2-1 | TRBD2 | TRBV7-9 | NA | TGTGCCAGCAGCTTATTGCGGGGGGGCTACAATGAGCAGTTCTTC | CASSLLRGGYNEQFF
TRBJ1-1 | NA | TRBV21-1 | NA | TGTGCCAGCAGCCCGGAGTGGCATCTGAGTGAAGCTTTCTTT | CASSPEWHLSEAFF
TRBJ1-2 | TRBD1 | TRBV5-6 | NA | TGTGCCAGCAGCTTGTCCGACAGGGACGTGGGCTACACCTTC | CASSLSDRDVGYTF
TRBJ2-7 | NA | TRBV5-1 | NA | TGCGCCAGCAGCGGGGGGGCCGTGTACGAGCAGTACTTC | CASSGGAVYEQYF
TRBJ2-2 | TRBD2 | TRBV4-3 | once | TGCGCCAGCAGCCAAATTCTAGCGGGGGCCTCGAACACCGGGGAGCTGTTTTTT | CASSQILAGASNTGELFF
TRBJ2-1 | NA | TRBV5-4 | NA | TGTGCCAGCAGCTTGGCCGGGGTAGCGGCCAATGAGCAGTTCTTC | CASSLAGVAANEQFF
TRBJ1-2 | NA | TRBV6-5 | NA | TGTGCCAGCAGTTACACAGGGAGTATGGACGGCTACACCTTC | CASSYTGSMDGYTF